These 3 T cell receptor beta chains share one sample of origin, sequenced in a study of CXCR3-negative and CXCR3-positive naive CD8 T cells. Study-level points and caveats: The TRB CDR3s that CXCR3-positive naive cells carried were more hydrophobic than those of CXCR3-negative naive cells.

What these receptors recognize is not known. UMI-labeled 5' RACE yielded the TRB cDNA libraries. TCRdb reprocessed the 5' RACE reads, with one entry per CDR3 protein and no DNA. Reported are some 140,000 distinct CDR3 sequences; the ten largest clones contain around 0.44%. Sequences were obtained from naive CXCR3+ CD8+ T cells from blood. Subset noted: CD45RO-CCR7+CD27+CD95- naive CD8+ T cells expressing CXCR3 (TNR3+). The receptors here all came from a human donor in good health. Some clones in this sample may be carry-over from other donors' samples.

The V and J genes are TRBV27 and TRBJ2-2; TCRdb's assignment of TRBD1 cannot be checked, as there is no DNA. CDR1 and CDR2 (germline): MNHEY, SMNVEV (reference sequence). The CDR3 length is 14 residues. The chain's CDR3 is CASGQPANTGELFF.

The chain is built from TRBV9 and TRBJ1-5; TCRdb designates TRBD1, a call that cannot be tested without DNA. CDR3 length: 15 residues. Germline V gene data show CDR1 as SGDLS and CDR2 as YYNGEE. Here the CDR3 reads CASSPGGSSNQPQHF.

The chain is built from TRBV3-1 and TRBJ2-6; TCRdb's D call of TRBD1 is untestable without DNA. This CDR3 has 18 amino acids. Germline CDR1 is LGHDT and CDR2 is YNNKEL (reference sequence). The CDR3 reads CASSQPGRRGVGANVLTF.